Listed below are T cell receptor beta chains from one sample, sequenced in a study of blood T cell repertoires in COVID-19. Repertoires were generated with immunoSEQ multiplex PCR, while TCRdb's copy carries only in-frame clones and drops some. The sample lists 200,000 to 250,000 clones; 80% were seen once. Material for sequencing was PBMCs or T cells enriched from blood (not recorded which). The receptor source for this set is a man aged 30 to 39 with acute COVID-19. Both conserved end residues are part of each CDR3. A D gene is named only where the DNA matches it firmly. Some rows mark clone size as missing; the rest say once, few, many or name a class of expanded clone.

d_call: .; clone_size: once; j_call: TRBJ2-5; v_call: TRBV7-9; cdr3_nt: TGTGCCAGCAGCGCGCAGGGTCAGGACCTCGCGAAACAGACCCAGTACTTC; cdr3_aa: CASSAQGQDLAKQTQYF
d_call: .; clone_size: .; j_call: TRBJ1-1; v_call: TRBV11-2; cdr3_nt: TGTGCCAGCAGCCGAACTTCGACATTGATAACTGAAGCTTTCTTT; cdr3_aa: CASSRTSTLITEAFF
d_call: TRBD1; clone_size: .; j_call: TRBJ1-2; v_call: TRBV5-6; cdr3_nt: TGTGCCAGCAGCTTGGGGACAGGGGGCGCCAATGGCTACACCTTC; cdr3_aa: CASSLGTGGANGYTF
d_call: .; clone_size: .; j_call: TRBJ1-2; v_call: TRBV7-3; cdr3_nt: TGTGCCAGCAGCTTAACTGGGCCGGGGTCAGACTACACCTTC; cdr3_aa: CASSLTGPGSDYTF
d_call: .; clone_size: .; j_call: TRBJ2-7; v_call: TRBV7-3; cdr3_nt: TGTGCCAGCAGCTTAGGCGGGGATGGGGCCGAGCAGTACTTC; cdr3_aa: CASSLGGDGAEQYF
d_call: .; clone_size: .; j_call: TRBJ1-2; v_call: TRBV6-5; cdr3_nt: TGTGCCAGCAGTTATACCCGCGATTCCGGCTACACCTTC; cdr3_aa: CASSYTRDSGYTF
d_call: TRBD1; clone_size: once; j_call: TRBJ2-7; v_call: TRBV6-5; cdr3_nt: TGTGCCAGCAGCCAACCCGGGACAGGGGGTCAGCAGTACTTC; cdr3_aa: CASSQPGTGGQQYF
d_call: .; clone_size: .; j_call: TRBJ2-2; v_call: TRBV4-1; cdr3_nt: TGCGCCAGCAGCCAATCCTGGGCCCTGAACACCGGGGAGCTGTTTTTT; cdr3_aa: CASSQSWALNTGELFF
d_call: TRBD2; clone_size: .; j_call: TRBJ2-1; v_call: TRBV28; cdr3_nt: TGTGCCAGCAGTTTTCCCGGGACTAGCGGAACCTACAATGAGCAGTTCTTC; cdr3_aa: CASSFPGTSGTYNEQFF
d_call: TRBD1; clone_size: .; j_call: TRBJ1-3; v_call: TRBV19; cdr3_nt: TGTGCCAGTAGCCTCACAGGGGTCGGAAACACCATATATTTT; cdr3_aa: CASSLTGVGNTIYF
d_call: TRBD1; clone_size: .; j_call: TRBJ2-7; v_call: TRBV5-4; cdr3_nt: TGTGCCAGCAGCCTAAGGGGGACAGCCTACGAGCAGTACTTC; cdr3_aa: CASSLRGTAYEQYF
d_call: .; clone_size: few; j_call: TRBJ2-1; v_call: TRBV3-1/TRBV3-2; cdr3_nt: TGTGCCAGCAGCCTCCCCGGCGGGGACCTCGGCAATGAGCAGTTCTTC; cdr3_aa: CASSLPGGDLGNEQFF
d_call: .; clone_size: once; j_call: TRBJ2-1; v_call: TRBV11-3; cdr3_nt: TGTGCCAGCAGCTTAGAGAGTGGCTCCTACAATGAGCAGTTCTTC; cdr3_aa: CASSLESGSYNEQFF
d_call: TRBD1; clone_size: .; j_call: TRBJ1-2; v_call: TRBV7-9; cdr3_nt: TGTGCCAGCAGCTTAGCGGACAGGGGGATTTCCTATGGCTACACCTTC; cdr3_aa: CASSLADRGISYGYTF
d_call: .; clone_size: .; j_call: TRBJ2-3; v_call: TRBV1; cdr3_nt: TGCACCAGCAGCCAAGAAAGCCTCGTGGATACGCAGTATTTT; cdr3_aa: CTSSQESLVDTQYF
d_call: .; clone_size: .; j_call: TRBJ1-1; v_call: TRBV2; cdr3_nt: TGTGCCAGCACCCCCGGGAGGGGGGGTCGGCTTGAAGCTTTCTTT; cdr3_aa: CASTPGRGGRLEAFF
d_call: .; clone_size: .; j_call: TRBJ1-1; v_call: TRBV7-3; cdr3_nt: TGTGCCAGCAGCCCGAACAGTATGGGCACTGAAGCTTTCTTT; cdr3_aa: CASSPNSMGTEAFF
d_call: .; clone_size: medium-sized; j_call: TRBJ2-2; v_call: TRBV7-2; cdr3_nt: TGTGCCAGCAGCTCGCGCGTAATTACAGGGCCCACCGGGGAGCTGTTTTTT; cdr3_aa: CASSSRVITGPTGELFF
d_call: TRBD2; clone_size: .; j_call: TRBJ2-2; v_call: TRBV9; cdr3_nt: TGTGCCAGCAGCGTCCTAGCGGGGGCCTTGAACACCGGGGAGCTGTTTTTT; cdr3_aa: CASSVLAGALNTGELFF
d_call: TRBD1; clone_size: few; j_call: TRBJ2-5; v_call: TRBV3-1/TRBV3-2; cdr3_nt: TGTGCCAGCAGCCGCCGGGACAGGGTAGGGGAGACCCAGTACTTC; cdr3_aa: CASSRRDRVGETQYF
d_call: TRBD1; clone_size: .; j_call: TRBJ2-7; v_call: TRBV4-1; cdr3_nt: TGCGCCAGCAGCCATAGGAAGGGGGCGGAAACCTACGAGCAGTACTTC; cdr3_aa: CASSHRKGAETYEQYF
d_call: TRBD1; clone_size: .; j_call: TRBJ1-4; v_call: TRBV28; cdr3_nt: TGTGCCAGCAGTCTACGAGGGACAGCTAATGAAAAACTGTTTTTT; cdr3_aa: CASSLRGTANEKLFF
d_call: .; clone_size: .; j_call: TRBJ1-2; v_call: TRBV4-1; cdr3_nt: TGCGCCAGCAGCCAACTAGAGGGATATGGCTACACCTTC; cdr3_aa: CASSQLEGYGYTF
d_call: .; clone_size: .; j_call: TRBJ2-2; v_call: TRBV19; cdr3_nt: TGTGCCAGTAGCATCTCAGCCCCAGGGCGTAACACCGGGGAGCTGTTTTTT; cdr3_aa: CASSISAPGRNTGELFF
d_call: .; clone_size: .; j_call: TRBJ1-4; v_call: TRBV12-5; cdr3_nt: TGTGCTAGTGGTTTGGCCCAGGGGCGAGCTAATGAAAAACTGTTTTTT; cdr3_aa: CASGLAQGRANEKLFF